This T cell receptor (beta chain) was observed in a study of blood T cell repertoires in COVID-19. The repertoire was sequenced with immunoSEQ multiplex PCR; TCRdb's copy has only in-frame clones and lacks some. Of roughly 400,000 clones in the sample, 70% to 90% were seen once. This CDR3 has 14 amino acids. Trimming shortened V by 10 bases and J by 1 base, and 11 bases separated the two germline ends. Germline-derived CDR1 and CDR2 are SGHTA and FQGNSA. V and J are TRBV7-2 and TRBJ1-6, with D tentatively TRBD1 (5 bases). Material: PBMCs or T cells enriched from blood (not recorded which). The source of this sequence is a woman younger than 30 who had been exposed to COVID-19. The CDR3 DNA is TGTGCCATCCGGGGGGGTTCCTATAATTCACCCCTCCACTTT. It codes for CAIRGGSYNSPLHF.